This T cell receptor beta chain stems from a study of shared clonotypes between healthy human individuals. Findings of the study overall: Of the naive CD4 clonotypes, around 4.9% were shared across a few donors.

Nashville, Tennessee was home to all donors, each a Caucasian adult. Germline lookup yields CDR1 SGHDT and CDR2 YYEEEE. The germline V and J ends were trimmed by 3 bases and 4 bases, with 14 bases remaining between them. The CDR3 runs 15 residues. Clones were read by immunoSEQ multiplex PCR, and TCRdb kept only the in-frame ones, dropping some. The sample holds 2 million to 2.5 million clones, 85% to 95% seen once. With regard to this clone: Its antigen remains unknown.

Sequenced material: naive CD4+ T cells from PBMCs. Documented subset: CD45RA+ positively selected. V is TRBV5-6 and J is TRBJ1-5; the D is unclear. This clonotype was sampled from a man in his late teens or twenties in good health. Some clones in this sample may be carry-over from other donors' samples. As DNA, the CDR3 is TGTGCCAGCAGCTGCCCCAGATCACATAATCAGCCCCAGCATTTT. This encodes CASSCPRSHNQPQHF.